This passage covers 17 T cell receptor beta chains from one sample sequenced in a study of blood T cell repertoires in COVID-19. Measured with immunoSEQ multiplex PCR; TCRdb has only the in-frame clones, and not every one. The sample consists of some 80,000 clones, 85% of them appearing once. The sequenced material came from peripheral blood. The origin of the receptors is a man aged 60 to 75 with COVID-19, enrolled during active disease.

V usage is TRBV19 and J usage is TRBJ1-5, with D perhaps TRBD1 (6 bases). Germline assignment: CDR1 LNHDA and CDR2 SQIVND (reference sequence). V was clipped by 7 bases and J by 4 bases, with 14 bases between them. CDR3 size: 14 residues. The DNA of the CDR3 is TGTGCCAGTAAACCAGGGGCTAGGAATCAGCCCCAGCATTTT. Protein product: CASKPGARNQPQHF.

This chain connects TRBV19 to TRBJ2-5, with D perhaps matching TRBD1 (6 bases). V lost 2 bases and J lost 4, with 8 bases in between. Germline CDR1 LNHDA, CDR2 SQIVND (reference sequence). The CDR3 extends over 13 amino acids. CDR3 sequence: CASSIKQGETQYF. In nucleotides, the CDR3 is TGTGCCAGTAGTATAAAACAGGGAGAGACCCAGTACTTC.

The chain employs TRBV14 and TRBJ1-6, with D perhaps matching TRBD1 (5 bases). V shed 4 bases and J shed 11 bases, with 27 bases lying between them. This CDR3 is built from 18 residues. The germline gives CDR1 SGHDN, CDR2 FVKESK. The CDR3 reads CASSPRQPHYRPETPLHF. CDR3 sequence (DNA): TGTGCCAGCAGCCCCCGACAGCCACATTATCGTCCTGAAACACCCCTCCACTTT.

V gene TRBV5-6 combines with J gene TRBJ2-5, with a possible D match to TRBD1 (5 bases). Germline loops: CDR1 SGHDT, CDR2 YYEEEE. V was trimmed by 0 bases and J by 5 bases, leaving 17 bases between them. The CDR3 runs 16 residues. CDR3 loop: CASSLVDAGSGETQYF. The DNA of the CDR3 is TGTGCCAGCAGCTTGGTTGACGCAGGGTCAGGTGAGACCCAGTACTTC.

This chain joins TRBV30 and TRBJ2-3; TRBD2 matches at 7 bases. V lost 8 bases to trimming and J lost 6 bases; unmatched junction nucleotides: 20. CDR1 and CDR2 from the germline V gene are GTSNPN and SVGIG (reference sequence). The CDR3 totals 16 residues. CDR3: CARDWGIAGESDTQYF. CDR3 coding DNA: TGTGCCAGGGATTGGGGGATTGCGGGAGAATCGGATACGCAGTATTTT.

CDR3: CASSREHGEVDTQYF. The CDR3 DNA reads TGTGCCAGCAGCCGCGAACACGGGGAGGTAGATACGCAGTATTTT. The V and J genes are TRBV7-3 and TRBJ2-3; possible D gene TRBD2, 6 bases. The CDR3 covers 15 residues. V gave up 5 bases and J gave up 5 bases, with 17 bases separating them. Germline V CDR1 and CDR2: SGHTA, FQGTGA.

The V gene is TRBV12-3 or TRBV12-4, the J gene TRBJ2-3, with a weak D call TRBD2 (5 bases). The CDR3 is 13 amino acids. Trimming removed 2 bases from V and 11 bases from J, with 14 bases in between. The CDR3 here is CASSLNGNMGQYF. The CDR3 DNA is TGTGCCAGCAGTTTAAACGGGAATATGGGGCAGTATTTT.

This chain connects TRBV10-3 to TRBJ1-3, with a tentative D call TRBD1 (5 bases). The length of the CDR3 is 16 residues. Trimming shortened V by 0 bases and J by 0 bases, and 9 bases separated the two germline ends. From germline, CDR1 is ENHRY and CDR2 SYGVKD. CDR3 region: CAISESGGSSGNTIYF. The DNA of the CDR3 is TGTGCCATCAGTGAGTCGGGGGGTAGCTCTGGAAACACCATATATTTT.

The CDR3 bases are TGCAGCGCCTCTAGCGGGAGTAGGGGCTACGAGCAGTACTTC. Translating gives CSASSGSRGYEQYF. The chain has TRBV29-1 and TRBJ2-7; 10 bases align to TRBD2. The CDR3 length is 14 residues. The V segment lost 7 bases and the J segment 3 bases; nucleotides outside the gene matches: 9. Per the germline V gene, CDR1 is SQVTM and CDR2 is ANQGSEA.

V and J are TRBV30 and TRBJ2-3; 9 bases map to TRBD2. The junction had 9 bases not matched to a gene; V was cut back by 1 base and J by 4 bases. The CDR3 sequence is 16 residues long. Germline CDR1 is GTSNPN and CDR2 is SVGIG (reference sequence). Here the CDR3 DNA reads TGTGCCTGGAGTGAAATAGCGGGAGTTATACCAGATACGCAGTATTTT. Its protein product is CAWSEIAGVIPDTQYF.

The chain carries TRBV3-1 (or the pseudogene TRBV3-2) and TRBJ1-2; D unclear. The V and J ends lost 5 bases and 3 bases respectively, with 10 bases between them. The CDR3 spans 13 residues. CDR1 is LGHDT and CDR2 is YNNKEL in the germline V gene (reference sequence). The CDR3, as DNA: TGTGCCAGCAGCTCACCGCCGGACTATGGCTACACCTTC. It specifies CASSSPPDYGYTF.

V and J are TRBV29-1 and TRBJ1-1, with D maybe TRBD1 (5 bases). CDR1 is SQVTM and CDR2 is ANQGSEA in the germline V gene. The CDR3 is 13 amino acids. Trimming removed 4 bases at V and 4 bases at J, with 13 bases between. Here the CDR3 reads CSVAAGQGTEAFF. The CDR3 DNA reads TGCAGCGTTGCAGCAGGGCAGGGCACTGAAGCTTTCTTT.

The J gene is TRBJ2-6, the V gene TRBV15, with D maybe TRBD2 (7 bases). Deletions cut 3 bases from V and 3 bases from J, with 15 bases between. The CDR3 sequence is 17 residues long. Germline V lookup: CDR1 LNHNV, CDR2 YYDKDF (reference sequence). The CDR3 reads CATSSARGAGGANVLTF. The CDR3 DNA sequence: TGTGCCACCAGCAGTGCTCGGGGGGCGGGTGGGGCCAACGTCCTGACTTTC.

The chain recombines TRBV5-1 with TRBJ2-3; 8 positions agree with TRBD2. The germline V gene encodes CDR1 SGHRS and CDR2 YFSETQ. With V trimmed by 4 bases and J by 5 bases, 6 bases remained unmatched. The CDR3 sequence is 14 residues long. CDR3 region: CASSETSGLDTQYF. CDR3 nucleotide sequence: TGCGCCAGCAGCGAAACTAGCGGATTAGATACGCAGTATTTT.

The chain combines TRBV7-2 with TRBJ2-1; D possibly corresponds to TRBD1 (6 bases). The CDR3 extends over 15 amino acids. Trimming removed 2 bases from V and 6 bases from J, with 14 bases in between. Germline V CDR1 and CDR2: SGHTA, FQGNSA. The CDR3, as DNA: TGTGCCAGCAGCTTATTTCCGGACAGTGCCAATGAGCAGTTCTTC. Protein: CASSLFPDSANEQFF.

The chain is built from TRBV10-3 and TRBJ1-6; 7 positions match TRBD1. V was clipped by 3 bases and J by 6 bases; unmatched bases: 5. The germline V gene has CDR1 ENHRY and CDR2 SYGVKD. The CDR3 is 15 amino acids. Here the CDR3 reads CAISDPTGSNSPLHF. The CDR3 bases are TGTGCCATCAGTGACCCGACAGGGTCTAATTCACCCCTCCACTTT.

CDR3 coding DNA: TGCGCCAGCAGCCCTTTAGGCGGCGAAAATCAGCCCCAGCATTTT. This gives the protein CASSPLGGENQPQHF. The rearrangement links TRBV5-1 to TRBJ1-5; D ambiguous. The CDR3 runs to 15 residues. Between the trimmed V and J ends, which lost 4 bases and 4 bases, there was a span of 15 bases. Germline V lookup: CDR1 SGHRS, CDR2 YFSETQ.